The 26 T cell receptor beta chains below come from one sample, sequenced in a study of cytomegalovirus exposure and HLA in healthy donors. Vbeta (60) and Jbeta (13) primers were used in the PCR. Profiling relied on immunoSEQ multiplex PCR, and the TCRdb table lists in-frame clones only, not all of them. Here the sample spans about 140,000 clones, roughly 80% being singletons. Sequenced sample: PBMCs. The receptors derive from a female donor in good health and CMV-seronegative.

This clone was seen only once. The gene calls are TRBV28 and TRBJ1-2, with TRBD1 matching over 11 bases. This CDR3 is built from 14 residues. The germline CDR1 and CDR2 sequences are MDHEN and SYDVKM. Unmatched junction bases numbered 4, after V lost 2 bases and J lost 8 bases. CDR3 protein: CASSLGTGGLGYTF. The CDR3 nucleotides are TGTGCCAGCAGTTTAGGGACAGGGGGTTTAGGCTACACCTTC.

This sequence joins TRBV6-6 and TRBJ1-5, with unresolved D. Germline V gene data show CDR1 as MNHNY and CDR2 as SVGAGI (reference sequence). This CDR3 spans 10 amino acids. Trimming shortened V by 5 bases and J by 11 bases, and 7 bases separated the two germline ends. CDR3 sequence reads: CASSRRSQHF. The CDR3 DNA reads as TGTGCCAGCAGTAGGAGATCCCAGCATTTT.

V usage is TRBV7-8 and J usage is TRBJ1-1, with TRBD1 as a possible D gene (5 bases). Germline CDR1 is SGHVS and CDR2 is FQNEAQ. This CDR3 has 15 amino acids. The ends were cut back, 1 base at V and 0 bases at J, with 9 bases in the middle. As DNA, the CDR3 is TGTGCCAGCAGCTTAGTGGCAGGGATGAACACTGAAGCTTTCTTT. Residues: CASSLVAGMNTEAFF.

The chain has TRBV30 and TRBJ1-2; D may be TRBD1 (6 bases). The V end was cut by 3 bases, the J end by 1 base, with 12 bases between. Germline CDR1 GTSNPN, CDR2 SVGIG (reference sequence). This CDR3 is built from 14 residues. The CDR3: CAWSYQQGNYGYTF. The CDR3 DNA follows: TGTGCCTGGAGCTACCAACAGGGTAACTATGGCTACACCTTC. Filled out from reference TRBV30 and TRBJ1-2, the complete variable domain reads SQTIHQWPATLVQPVGSPLSLECTVEGTSNPNLYWYRQAAGRGLQLLFYSVGIGQISSEVPQNLSASRPQDRQFILSSKKLLLSDSGFYLCAWSYQQGNYGYTFGSGTRLTVV.

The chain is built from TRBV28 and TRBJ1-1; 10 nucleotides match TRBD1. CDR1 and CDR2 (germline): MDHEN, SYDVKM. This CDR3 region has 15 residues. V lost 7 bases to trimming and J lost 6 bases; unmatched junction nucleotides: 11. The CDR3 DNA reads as TGTGCCAGCATCCGAGACAGGGGGCTATTAGCTGAAGCTTTCTTT. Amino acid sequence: CASIRDRGLLAEAFF.

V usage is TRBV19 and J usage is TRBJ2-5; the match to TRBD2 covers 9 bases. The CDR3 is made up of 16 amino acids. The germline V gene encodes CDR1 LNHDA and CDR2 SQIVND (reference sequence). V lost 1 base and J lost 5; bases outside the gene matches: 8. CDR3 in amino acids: CASSIAGSGGVETQYF. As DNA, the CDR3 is TGTGCCAGTAGTATAGCAGGTAGCGGGGGTGTGGAGACCCAGTACTTC.

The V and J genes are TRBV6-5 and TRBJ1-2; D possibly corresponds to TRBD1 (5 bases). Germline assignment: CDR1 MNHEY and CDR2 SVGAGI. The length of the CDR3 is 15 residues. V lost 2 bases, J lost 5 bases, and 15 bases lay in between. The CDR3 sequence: CASSYRGDSRYGYTF. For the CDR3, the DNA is TGTGCCAGCAGTTACAGGGGCGACAGCCGTTATGGCTACACCTTC.

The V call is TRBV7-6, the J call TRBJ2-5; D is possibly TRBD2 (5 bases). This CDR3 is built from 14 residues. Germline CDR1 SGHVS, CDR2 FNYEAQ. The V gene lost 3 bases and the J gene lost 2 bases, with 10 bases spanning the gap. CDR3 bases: TGTGCCAGCAGCTTTCGGACGGGACAAGAGACCCAGTACTTC. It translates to CASSFRTGQETQYF.

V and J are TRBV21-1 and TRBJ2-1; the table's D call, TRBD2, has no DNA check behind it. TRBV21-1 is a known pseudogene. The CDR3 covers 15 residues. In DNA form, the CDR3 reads TGTGCCAGCAGCAATCCGGGGGGCTCCTACAATGAGCAGTTCTTC. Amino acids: CASSNPGGSYNEQFF.

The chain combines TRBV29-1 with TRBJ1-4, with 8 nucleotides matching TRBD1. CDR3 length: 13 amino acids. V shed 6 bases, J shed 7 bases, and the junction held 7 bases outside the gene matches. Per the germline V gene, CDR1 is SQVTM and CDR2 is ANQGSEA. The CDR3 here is CSVLGQGGEKLFF. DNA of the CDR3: TGCAGCGTCCTCGGACAGGGCGGTGAAAAACTGTTTTTT.

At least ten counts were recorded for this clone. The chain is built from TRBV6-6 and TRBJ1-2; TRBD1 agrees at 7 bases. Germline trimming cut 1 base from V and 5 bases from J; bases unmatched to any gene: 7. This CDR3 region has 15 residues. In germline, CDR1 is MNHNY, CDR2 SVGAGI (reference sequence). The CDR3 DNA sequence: TGTGCCAGCAGTTACTACCCACAGGGGCGGTATGGCTACACCTTC. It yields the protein CASSYYPQGRYGYTF.

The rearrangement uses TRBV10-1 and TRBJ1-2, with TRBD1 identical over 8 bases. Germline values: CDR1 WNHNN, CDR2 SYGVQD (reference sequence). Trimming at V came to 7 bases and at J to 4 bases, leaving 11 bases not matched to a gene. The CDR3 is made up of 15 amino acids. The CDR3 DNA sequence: TGCGCCAGCACCAGAACCCACACAGGGGGCTATGGCTACACCTTC. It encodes CASTRTHTGGYGYTF.

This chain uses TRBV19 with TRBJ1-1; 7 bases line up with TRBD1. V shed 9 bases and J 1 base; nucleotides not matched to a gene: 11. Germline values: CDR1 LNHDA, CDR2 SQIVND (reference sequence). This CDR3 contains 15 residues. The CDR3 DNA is TGTGCCAGCGCGGACAGGTTGGGAAGGAACACTGAAGCTTTCTTT. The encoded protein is CASADRLGRNTEAFF. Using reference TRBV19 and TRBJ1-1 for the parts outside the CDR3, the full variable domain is DGGITQSPKYLFRKEGQNVTLSCEQNLNHDAMYWYRQDPGQGLRLIYYSQIVNDFQKGDIAEGYSVSREKKESFPLTVTSAQKNPTAFYLCASADRLGRNTEAFFGQGTRLTVV.

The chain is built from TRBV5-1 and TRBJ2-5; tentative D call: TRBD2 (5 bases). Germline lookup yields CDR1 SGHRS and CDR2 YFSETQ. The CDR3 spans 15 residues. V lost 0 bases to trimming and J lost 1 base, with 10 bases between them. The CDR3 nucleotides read TGCGCCAGCAGCTTGGTAGAGGGCTCCCAAGAGACCCAGTACTTC. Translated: CASSLVEGSQETQYF.

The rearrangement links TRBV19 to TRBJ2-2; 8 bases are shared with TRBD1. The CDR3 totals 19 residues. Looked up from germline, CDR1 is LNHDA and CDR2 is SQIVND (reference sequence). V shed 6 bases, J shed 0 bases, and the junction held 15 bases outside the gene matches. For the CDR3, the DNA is TGTGCCAGTAGCCCCAGGGGGCCGGGTTGGGGCGCGAACACCGGGGAGCTGTTTTTT. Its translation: CASSPRGPGWGANTGELFF.

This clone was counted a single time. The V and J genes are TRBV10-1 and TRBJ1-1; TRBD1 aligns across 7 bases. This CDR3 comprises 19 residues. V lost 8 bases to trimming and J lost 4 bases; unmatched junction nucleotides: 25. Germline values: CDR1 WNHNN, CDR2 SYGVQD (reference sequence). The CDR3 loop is CASYPPRQGLYHGVTEAFF. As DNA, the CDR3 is TGCGCCAGCTATCCGCCGCGACAGGGTTTATACCATGGTGTCACTGAAGCTTTCTTT.

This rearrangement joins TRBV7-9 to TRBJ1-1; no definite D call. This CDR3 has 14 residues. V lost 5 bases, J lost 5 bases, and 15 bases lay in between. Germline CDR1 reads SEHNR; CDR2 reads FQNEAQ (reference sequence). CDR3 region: CASSPISRGTEAFF. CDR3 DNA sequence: TGTGCCAGCAGCCCGATTAGCCGAGGGACTGAAGCTTTCTTT. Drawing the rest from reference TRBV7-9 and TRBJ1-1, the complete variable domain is DTGVSQNPRHKITKRGQNVTFRCDPISEHNRLYWYRQTLGQGPEFLTYFQNEAQLEKSRLLSDRFSAERPKGSFSTLEIQRTEQGDSAMYLCASSPISRGTEAFFGQGTRLTVV.

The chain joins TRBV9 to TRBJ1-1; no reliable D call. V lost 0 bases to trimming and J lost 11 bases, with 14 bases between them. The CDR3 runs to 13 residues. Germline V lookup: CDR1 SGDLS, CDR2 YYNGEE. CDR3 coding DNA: TGTGCCAGCAGCGTAGGTCCTATCCCGGAGGCTTTCTTT. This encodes CASSVGPIPEAFF. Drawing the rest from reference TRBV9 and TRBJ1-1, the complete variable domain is DSGVTQTPKHLITATGQRVTLRCSPRSGDLSVYWYQQSLDQGLQFLIQYYNGEERAKGNILERFSAQQFPDLHSELNLSSLELGDSALYFCASSVGPIPEAFFGQGTRLTVV.

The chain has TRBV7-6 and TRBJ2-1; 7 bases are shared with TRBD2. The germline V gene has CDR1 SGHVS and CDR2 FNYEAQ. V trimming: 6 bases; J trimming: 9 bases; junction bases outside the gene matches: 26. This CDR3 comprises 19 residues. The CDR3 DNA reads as TGTGCCAGCAGTTCAAGGGGCTTCGGGACTATCTGGTTGCAGGGTGAGCAGTTCTTC. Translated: CASSSRGFGTIWLQGEQFF.

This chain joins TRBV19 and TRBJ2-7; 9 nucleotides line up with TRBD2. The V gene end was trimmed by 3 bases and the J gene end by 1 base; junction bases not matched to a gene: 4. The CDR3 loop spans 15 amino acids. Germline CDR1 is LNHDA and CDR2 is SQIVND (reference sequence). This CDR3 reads CASSILAGASYEQYF. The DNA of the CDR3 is TGTGCCAGTAGTATCTTAGCGGGAGCATCCTACGAGCAGTACTTC. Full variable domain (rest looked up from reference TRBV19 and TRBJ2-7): DGGITQSPKYLFRKEGQNVTLSCEQNLNHDAMYWYRQDPGQGLRLIYYSQIVNDFQKGDIAEGYSVSREKKESFPLTVTSAQKNPTAFYLCASSILAGASYEQYFGPGTRLTVT.

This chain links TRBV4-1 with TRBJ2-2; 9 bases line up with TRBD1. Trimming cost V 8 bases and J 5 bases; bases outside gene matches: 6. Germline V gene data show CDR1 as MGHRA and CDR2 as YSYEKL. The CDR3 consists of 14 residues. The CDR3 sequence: CASQGDRVTGELFF. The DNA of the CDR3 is TGCGCCAGCCAAGGGGACAGGGTGACCGGGGAGCTGTTTTTT.

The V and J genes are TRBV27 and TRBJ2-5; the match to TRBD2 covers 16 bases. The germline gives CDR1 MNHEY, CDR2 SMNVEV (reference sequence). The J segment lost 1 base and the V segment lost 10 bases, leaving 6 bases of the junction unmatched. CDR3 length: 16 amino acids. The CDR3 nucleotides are TGTGCCACCAAGGGACTAGCGGGGGGGATCCAAGAGACCCAGTACTTC. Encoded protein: CATKGLAGGIQETQYF.

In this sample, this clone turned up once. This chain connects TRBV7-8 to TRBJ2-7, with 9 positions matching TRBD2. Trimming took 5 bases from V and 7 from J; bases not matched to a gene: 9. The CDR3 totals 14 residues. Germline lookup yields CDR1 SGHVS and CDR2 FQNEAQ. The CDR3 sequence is CASSPLGLAGEQYF. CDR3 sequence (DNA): TGTGCCAGCAGCCCCCTGGGGCTAGCGGGGGAGCAGTACTTC. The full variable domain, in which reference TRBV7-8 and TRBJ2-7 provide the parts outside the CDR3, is GAGVSQSPRYKVAKRGQDVALRCDPISGHVSLFWYQQALGQGPEFLTYFQNEAQLDKSGLPSDRFFAERPEGSVSTLKIQRTQQEDSAVYLCASSPLGLAGEQYFGPGTRLTVT.

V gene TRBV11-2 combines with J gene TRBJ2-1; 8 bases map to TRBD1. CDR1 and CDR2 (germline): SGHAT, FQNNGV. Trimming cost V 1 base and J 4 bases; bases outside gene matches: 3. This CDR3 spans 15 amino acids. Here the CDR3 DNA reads TGTGCCAGCAGCTTAGCAGGGGGCTATTACAATGAGCAGTTCTTC. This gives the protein CASSLAGGYYNEQFF.

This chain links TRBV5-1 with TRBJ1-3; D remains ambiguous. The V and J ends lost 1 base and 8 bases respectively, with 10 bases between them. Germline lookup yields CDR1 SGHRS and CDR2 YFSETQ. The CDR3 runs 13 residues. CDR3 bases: TGCGCCAGCAGCTTGCGGCGGGCGGACACCATATATTTT. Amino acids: CASSLRRADTIYF.

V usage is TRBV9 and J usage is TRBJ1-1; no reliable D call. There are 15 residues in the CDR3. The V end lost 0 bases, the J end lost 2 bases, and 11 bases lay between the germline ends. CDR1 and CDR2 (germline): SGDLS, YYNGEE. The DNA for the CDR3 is TGTGCCAGCAGCGTAGGAGCGGCCAGCAACACTGAAGCTTTCTTT. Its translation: CASSVGAASNTEAFF.